Below, 26 T cell receptor beta chains from the same sample are listed, as sequenced in a study of CD8+ T cells in alopecia areata. Reverse transcribed after extraction, RNA yielded cDNA as the sequencing template. Only in-frame clones appear in the TCRdb table, and some are missing; sequencing was by immunoSEQ multiplex PCR. In the table there are more than 90,000 clones, roughly 69% of which are singletons. Sample: CD4+ T cells sorted from blood. Receptor source: a human donor in good health.

The rearrangement links TRBV6-5 to TRBJ1-4; tentatively, D is TRBD1 (6 bases). Per the germline V gene, CDR1 is MNHEY and CDR2 is SVGAGI. This CDR3 comprises 15 residues. V gave up 0 bases and J gave up 5 bases, with 10 bases separating them. CDR3 bases: TGTGCCAGCAGTTACTCACGACAGGTGAATGAAAAACTGTTTTTT. Its translation: CASSYSRQVNEKLFF.

V and J are TRBV29-1 and TRBJ1-2; D remains unclear. The V gene lost 1 base and the J gene lost 4 bases, with 13 bases spanning the gap. CDR1 is SQVTM, CDR2 ANQGSEA, per germline. The CDR3 spans 14 residues. The CDR3 region is CSVEGGGGFYGYTF. Written as DNA, the CDR3 is TGCAGCGTTGAAGGTGGCGGAGGGTTCTATGGCTACACCTTC.

This chain joins TRBV30 and TRBJ2-6; 11 positions agree with TRBD2. Germline assignment: CDR1 GTSNPN and CDR2 SVGIG (reference sequence). Trimming took 4 bases from V and 2 from J; bases not matched to a gene: 7. The CDR3 has 17 amino acids. CDR3 nucleotides: TGTGCCTGGACCTTACTAGCGGGGGAAGCTGGGGCCAACGTCCTGACTTTC. This gives the protein CAWTLLAGEAGANVLTF.

This rearrangement joins TRBV5-6 to TRBJ2-3; TRBD1 or TRBD2 may be the D gene (5 bases each). V was clipped by 1 base and J by 0 bases, with 9 bases between them. Germline V gene data show CDR1 as SGHDT and CDR2 as YYEEEE. The CDR3 extends over 15 amino acids. In DNA form, the CDR3 reads TGTGCCAGCAGCTTGACCGGGGACAGCACAGATACGCAGTATTTT. This codes for CASSLTGDSTDTQYF.

This CDR3 reads CASSRTSGYNEQFF. The CDR3 DNA is TGTGCCAGCAGCCGGACTAGCGGTTACAATGAGCAGTTCTTC. The genes are TRBV7-2 and TRBJ2-1; 10 nucleotides align to TRBD2. The CDR3 extends over 14 amino acids. The germline CDR1 and CDR2 sequences are SGHTA and FQGNSA. V gave up 5 bases and J gave up 4 bases; unmatched junction bases: 2.

V and J are TRBV7-2 and TRBJ2-5; 7 bases align to TRBD1. Germline V gene data show CDR1 as SGHTA and CDR2 as FQGNSA. The CDR3 contains 15 residues. Losses at the gene ends were 2 bases for V and 1 base for J; bases not matched to a gene: 4. Here the CDR3 reads CASSLTGVAQETQYF. Written as DNA, the CDR3 is TGTGCCAGCAGCTTAACAGGGGTCGCCCAAGAGACCCAGTACTTC.

The chain has TRBV29-1 and TRBJ2-7; D is undetermined. V was pared by 1 base and J by 0 bases, with 4 bases between. This CDR3 region has 12 residues. In germline, CDR1 is SQVTM, CDR2 ANQGSEA. The CDR3: CSVEGTSYEQYF. DNA for the CDR3: TGCAGCGTTGAAGGAACCTCCTACGAGCAGTACTTC.

The chain links TRBV6-5 to TRBJ1-6; D call uncertain. The CDR3 sequence is 13 residues long. Germline loops: CDR1 MNHEY, CDR2 SVGAGI. Trimming cost V 7 bases and J 10 bases, with 14 bases left between them. CDR3 amino acids: CASTRETGSPLHF. The CDR3, as DNA: TGTGCCAGCACTCGAGAGACTGGATCACCCCTCCACTTT.

This clone was detected a few times. The chain links TRBV5-4 to TRBJ2-1; D not resolved. The germline CDR1 and CDR2 sequences are SGHNT and YYREEE (reference sequence). V lost 2 bases and J lost 0, with 6 bases in between. The CDR3 runs to 14 residues. CDR3 region: CASSFRSSYNEQFF. The CDR3 region has the DNA TGTGCCAGCAGCTTTCGCTCCTCCTACAATGAGCAGTTCTTC. The full variable domain, rest sourced from reference TRBV5-4 and TRBJ2-1, is ETGVTQSPTHLIKTRGQQVTLRCSSQSGHNTVSWYQQALGQGPQFIFQYYREEENGRGNFPPRFSGLQFPNYSSELNVNALELDDSALYLCASSFRSSYNEQFFGPGTRLTVL.

Many counts were recorded for this clone. J is TRBJ2-3 and V is TRBV2; TRBD1 matches at 7 bases. Germline trimming cut 6 bases from V and 1 base from J; bases unmatched to any gene: 4. CDR3 length equals 14 residues. The germline CDR1 and CDR2 sequences are SNHLY and FYNNEI. CDR3 loop: CASSRGTRTDTQYF. In nucleotides, the CDR3 is TGTGCCAGCAGCAGGGGGACCCGCACAGATACGCAGTATTTT.

The chain recombines TRBV7-8 with TRBJ2-1; no definite D call. This CDR3 has 12 residues. The germline V and J ends were trimmed by 4 bases and 6 bases, with 7 bases remaining between them. The V gene's germline CDR1 is SGHVS and CDR2 FQNEAQ. In DNA, the CDR3 is TGTGCCAGCAGCTCCAAGGTCAATGAGCAGTTCTTC. It is translated as CASSSKVNEQFF. Full variable domain (outside the CDR3, taken from reference TRBV7-8 and TRBJ2-1): GAGVSQSPRYKVAKRGQDVALRCDPISGHVSLFWYQQALGQGPEFLTYFQNEAQLDKSGLPSDRFFAERPEGSVSTLKIQRTQQEDSAVYLCASSSKVNEQFFGPGTRLTVL.

The chain recombines TRBV2 with TRBJ2-5; D is possibly TRBD2 (6 bases). V was pared by 10 bases and J by 5 bases, with 14 bases between. The germline V gene has CDR1 SNHLY and CDR2 FYNNEI. The CDR3 is 12 residues long. CDR3 coding DNA: TGTGCCACCTCGGGGAGGAAGGAGACCCAGTACTTC. It is translated as CATSGRKETQYF.

This clone has a single count. The chain carries TRBV29-1 and TRBJ1-2; D may be TRBD1 (6 bases). The V gene lost 3 bases and the J gene lost 2 bases, with 10 bases spanning the gap. The germline gives CDR1 SQVTM, CDR2 ANQGSEA. This CDR3 has 13 residues. The CDR3 region has the DNA TGCAGCGTTGACAACAGGGACAACTATGGCTACACCTTC. It is translated as CSVDNRDNYGYTF.

V usage is TRBV29-1 and J usage is TRBJ1-1; D is perhaps TRBD1 (5 bases). V lost 8 bases, J lost 4 bases, and 17 bases lay in between. CDR3 size: 13 residues. Germline V CDR1 and CDR2: SQVTM, ANQGSEA. For the CDR3, the DNA is TGCAGCCTGAAAGGAGGGGAGGCCACTGAAGCTTTCTTT. This encodes CSLKGGEATEAFF.

V usage is TRBV29-1 and J usage is TRBJ1-1, with a tentative D call TRBD1 (5 bases). Trimming removed 6 bases from V and 9 bases from J, with 11 bases in between. The CDR3 covers 10 residues. Germline values: CDR1 SQVTM, CDR2 ANQGSEA. The CDR3 protein is CSVDSGKAFF. The CDR3 coding sequence is TGCAGCGTCGACAGTGGTAAAGCTTTCTTT.

The V call is TRBV29-1, the J call TRBJ2-7; no reliable D call. Trimming left V 7 bases short and J 2 bases short, with 9 bases between. Germline lookup yields CDR1 SQVTM and CDR2 ANQGSEA. The CDR3 loop spans 11 amino acids. The CDR3 region has the DNA TGCAGCGGTGCGGATACCTACGAGCAGTACTTC. This codes for CSGADTYEQYF.

The CDR3 nucleotides read TGTGCCGGAAGGGCGGGGGGGCAAGAGACCCAGTACTTC. Residues: CAGRAGGQETQYF. V usage is TRBV30 and J usage is TRBJ2-5; TRBD2 aligns across 9 bases. Germline trimming cut 8 bases from V and 2 bases from J; bases unmatched to any gene: 6. Per germline, CDR1 GTSNPN and CDR2 SVGIG (reference sequence). This CDR3 has 13 amino acids.

J is TRBJ1-1 and V is TRBV7-9; D is perhaps TRBD1 (6 bases). Germline CDR1 SEHNR, CDR2 FQNEAQ (reference sequence). Trimming took off 6 bases at V and 7 bases at J, with 15 bases between the two ends. The CDR3 is 13 amino acids. This chain's CDR3 is CASSARGKGEAFF. Written as DNA, the CDR3 is TGTGCCAGCAGTGCCAGGGGCAAGGGTGAAGCTTTCTTT.

The rearrangement uses TRBV2 and TRBJ2-1; TRBD2 matches 7 bases. J gave up 1 base and V 3 bases, and 3 bases lay outside the gene matches. CDR1 and CDR2 from the germline V gene are SNHLY and FYNNEI. CDR3 length: 15 amino acids. In DNA form, the CDR3 reads TGTGCCAGCAGTGACAGCGGGGATTCCTACAATGAGCAGTTCTTC. Translation gives CASSDSGDSYNEQFF.

V and J are TRBV28 and TRBJ2-5, with 7 bases aligning to TRBD1. Germline loops: CDR1 MDHEN, CDR2 SYDVKM. V was pared by 3 bases and J by 5 bases, with 12 bases of the junction left unmatched. The CDR3 consists of 16 residues. The DNA for the CDR3 is TGTGCCAGCAGTTTGTGGGCAGGGGGTCGGGTCGAGACCCAGTACTTC. Translating gives CASSLWAGGRVETQYF.

The rearrangement joins TRBV11-1 to TRBJ2-3, with 11 bases aligning to TRBD2. Germline CDR1 and CDR2: SGHAT and FQDESV (reference sequence). V dropped 4 bases and J dropped 2; count of bases not matched to a gene: 5. This CDR3 region has 16 residues. CDR3 coding DNA: TGTGCCAGCAGCTCCCGACTAGCGGGGCTCACAGATACGCAGTATTTT. Translating it yields CASSSRLAGLTDTQYF.

This clone rates as medium-sized. The chain is built from TRBV5-1 and TRBJ2-5, with TRBD2 identical over 13 bases. The germline V gene encodes CDR1 SGHRS and CDR2 YFSETQ. Trimming at V came to 3 bases and at J to 10 bases, leaving 9 bases not matched to a gene. The CDR3 sequence is 15 residues long. The chain's CDR3 is CASSSTSGGQDGQYF. The CDR3 DNA sequence: TGCGCCAGCAGCTCGACTAGCGGGGGGCAGGATGGCCAGTACTTC.

This clone was recorded a few times. The chain combines TRBV29-1 with TRBJ2-7, with 10 nucleotides matching TRBD1. The germline V gene has CDR1 SQVTM and CDR2 ANQGSEA. This CDR3 region has 14 residues. Germline trimming cut 4 bases from V and 5 bases from J; bases unmatched to any gene: 8. CDR3 loop: CSVVRDRGSHEQYF. As DNA, the CDR3 is TGCAGCGTTGTCCGGGACAGGGGATCCCACGAGCAGTACTTC.

This clone has only a few counts. This chain connects TRBV29-1 to TRBJ2-7; 7 positions match TRBD1. The germline V gene encodes CDR1 SQVTM and CDR2 ANQGSEA. Trimming took 8 bases from V and 6 from J; bases not matched to a gene: 10. The CDR3 has 12 amino acids. CDR3 sequence (DNA): TGCAGCATTCTTGGACAGGCGGGCGAGCAGTACTTC. Protein sequence: CSILGQAGEQYF.

The CDR3 is CASSLVVRRYGYTF. In DNA form, the CDR3 reads TGTGCCAGCAGCTTAGTGGTACGGAGATACGGCTACACCTTC. This chain uses TRBV11-2 with TRBJ1-2; D gene ambiguous. The CDR3 spans 14 residues. Germline-derived CDR1 and CDR2 are SGHAT and FQNNGV. Trimming left V 1 base short and J 8 bases short, with 14 bases between. The whole variable domain, filled in from reference TRBV11-2 and TRBJ1-2, reads EAGVAQSPRYKIIEKRQSVAFWCNPISGHATLYWYQQILGQGPKLLIQFQNNGVVDDSQLPKDRFSAERLKGVDSTLKIQPAKLEDSAVYLCASSLVVRRYGYTFGSGTRLTVV.

The chain employs TRBV2 and TRBJ2-7; the D gene is possibly TRBD1 (6 bases). V dropped 2 bases and J dropped 2 bases, with 10 bases sitting between them. Germline V lookup: CDR1 SNHLY, CDR2 FYNNEI. The CDR3 runs 14 residues. The CDR3 DNA reads TGTGCCAGCAGTGAATCAGGGGTTCCCTACGAGCAGTACTTC. Its translation is CASSESGVPYEQYF.